These 13 T cell receptor beta chains share one sample of origin, sequenced in a study of blood T cell repertoires in COVID-19. Repertoires were generated with immunoSEQ multiplex PCR, while TCRdb's copy carries only in-frame clones and drops some. This sample has 150,000 to 200,000 clones, with approximately 89% found just once. The source material was peripheral blood. The origin of the receptors is a woman between 55 and 75 years old with acute or convalescent COVID-19.

V is TRBV2 and J is TRBJ1-5; 8 bases map to TRBD1. The V gene's germline CDR1 is SNHLY and CDR2 FYNNEI. The CDR3 is made up of 14 amino acids. The junction had 3 bases not matched to a gene; V was cut back by 3 bases and J by 5 bases. The CDR3, as DNA: TGTGCCAGCAGTGAGCAGGGGGCCGATCAGCCCCAGCATTTT. Amino acid sequence: CASSEQGADQPQHF.

The chain is built from TRBV4-1 and TRBJ2-5, with a tentative D call TRBD2 (5 bases). Germline V gene data show CDR1 as MGHRA and CDR2 as YSYEKL. The V end lost 4 bases, the J end lost 4 bases, and 19 bases lay between the germline ends. The CDR3 extends over 16 amino acids. The CDR3 sequence is CASSPGLHSGRETQYF. CDR3 nucleotides: TGCGCCAGCAGCCCCGGACTCCACAGCGGCAGAGAGACCCAGTACTTC.

This chain connects TRBV5-1 to TRBJ2-6; 9 nucleotides line up with TRBD2. The CDR3 loop spans 17 amino acids. J lost 0 bases, V lost 4 bases, and 5 bases had no gene match. Germline CDR1 SGHRS, CDR2 YFSETQ. The CDR3 sequence is CASSLSGRSSGANVLTF. Here the CDR3 DNA reads TGCGCCAGCAGCCTAAGCGGGAGGAGCTCTGGGGCCAACGTCCTGACTTTC.

The V and J genes are TRBV14 and TRBJ1-1; TRBD1 matches 9 bases. Trimming at V came to 5 bases and at J to 0 bases, leaving 4 bases not matched to a gene. Germline lookup yields CDR1 SGHDN and CDR2 FVKESK. The CDR3 extends over 15 amino acids. CDR3: CASSLGTGLNTEAFF. The CDR3, as DNA: TGTGCCAGCAGCTTAGGGACAGGGCTGAACACTGAAGCTTTCTTT.

The V call is TRBV6-5, the J call TRBJ2-1; D gene ambiguous. Germline lookup yields CDR1 MNHEY and CDR2 SVGAGI. The CDR3 sequence is 13 residues long. Trimming removed 6 bases at V and 0 bases at J, with 6 bases between. The chain's CDR3 is CASRKSSYNEQFF. As DNA, the CDR3 is TGTGCCAGCAGGAAGAGCTCCTACAATGAGCAGTTCTTC.

Written as DNA, the CDR3 is TGTGCCAGCAGCAAAGGGGGGACAGCCCAAGAGACCCAGTACTTC. Protein product: CASSKGGTAQETQYF. The V and J genes are TRBV14 and TRBJ2-5; tentatively, D is TRBD1 (7 bases). This CDR3 comprises 15 residues. In germline, CDR1 is SGHDN, CDR2 FVKESK. The V and J ends lost 5 bases and 1 base respectively, with 14 bases between them.

This rearrangement joins TRBV5-1 to TRBJ2-7; TRBD2 matches at 7 bases. Germline CDR1 and CDR2: SGHRS and YFSETQ. The CDR3 consists of 15 residues. V trimming: 0 bases; J trimming: 3 bases; junction bases outside the gene matches: 6. The CDR3 region has the DNA TGCGCCAGCAGCTTGGGGCCAGGGAGGGACTACGAGCAGTACGTC. Translated, it gives CASSLGPGRDYEQYV.

The V and J genes are TRBV28 and TRBJ1-4; 7 nucleotides align to TRBD1. Losses at the gene ends were 11 bases for V and 4 bases for J; bases not matched to a gene: 13. CDR1 and CDR2 from the germline V gene are MDHEN and SYDVKM. The CDR3 runs to 15 residues. CDR3 protein: CAVRRLTGNNEKLFF. The CDR3 DNA sequence: TGTGCCGTACGCCGATTGACAGGGAATAATGAAAAACTGTTTTTT. The entire variable domain, with the rest obtained from reference TRBV28 and TRBJ1-4, is as follows: DVKVTQSSRYLVKRTGEKVFLECVQDMDHENMFWYRQDPGLGLRLIYFSYDVKMKEKGDIPEGYSVSREKKERFSLILESASTNQTSMYLCAVRRLTGNNEKLFFGSGTQLSVL.

The rearrangement uses TRBV28 and TRBJ1-6; TRBD1 matches at 11 bases. Germline V CDR1 and CDR2: MDHEN, SYDVKM. There are 15 residues in the CDR3. J gave up 9 bases and V 6 bases, and 7 bases lay outside the gene matches. DNA for the CDR3: TGTGCCAGCAGCAAAACGGGACAGGGGGGTTCACCCCTCCACTTT. This sequence encodes CASSKTGQGGSPLHF.

V and J are TRBV15 and TRBJ2-7, with 8 bases aligning to TRBD2. V lost 3 bases to trimming and J lost 6 bases; unmatched junction nucleotides: 4. This CDR3 contains 13 residues. Germline lookup yields CDR1 LNHNV and CDR2 YYDKDF (reference sequence). CDR3 coding DNA: TGTGCCACCAGCAGCGGGAGGGCCGGCGAGCAGTACTTC. Translation: CATSSGRAGEQYF. The whole variable domain, filled in from reference TRBV15 and TRBJ2-7, reads DAMVIQNPRYQVTQFGKPVTLSCSQTLNHNVMYWYQQKSSQAPKLLFHYYDKDFNNEADTPDNFQSRRPNTSFCFLDIRSPGLGDTAMYLCATSSGRAGEQYFGPGTRLTVT.

This chain links TRBV11-2 with TRBJ2-4; D gene ambiguous. The CDR3 is made up of 14 amino acids. V was cut by 0 bases and J by 0 bases, with 3 bases left in between. In germline, CDR1 is SGHAT, CDR2 FQNNGV. CDR3 protein: CASSLELAKNIQYF. CDR3 nucleotide sequence: TGTGCCAGCAGCTTAGAACTAGCCAAAAACATTCAGTACTTC. The full variable domain, rest sourced from reference TRBV11-2 and TRBJ2-4, is EAGVAQSPRYKIIEKRQSVAFWCNPISGHATLYWYQQILGQGPKLLIQFQNNGVVDDSQLPKDRFSAERLKGVDSTLKIQPAKLEDSAVYLCASSLELAKNIQYFGAGTRLSVL.

The chain links TRBV28 to TRBJ2-1, with D perhaps matching TRBD2 (7 bases). The CDR3 consists of 16 residues. CDR1 is MDHEN, CDR2 SYDVKM, per germline. V shed 8 bases and J shed 4 bases, with 21 bases lying between them. This CDR3 is CASRKGGGPGYNEQFF. The CDR3 DNA is TGTGCCAGCCGCAAGGGGGGAGGGCCTGGGTACAATGAGCAGTTCTTC.

This chain connects TRBV15 to TRBJ2-2; TRBD2 aligns across 8 bases. This CDR3 has 16 amino acids. V lost 3 bases, J lost 3 bases, and 6 bases stayed unmatched. Germline CDR1 LNHNV, CDR2 YYDKDF (reference sequence). CDR3 amino acids: CATSSRAGGDTGELFF. Written as DNA, the CDR3 is TGTGCCACCAGCAGCCGGGCGGGGGGCGACACCGGGGAGCTGTTTTTT. Looking up the rest from reference TRBV15 and TRBJ2-2 gives the full variable domain: DAMVIQNPRYQVTQFGKPVTLSCSQTLNHNVMYWYQQKSSQAPKLLFHYYDKDFNNEADTPDNFQSRRPNTSFCFLDIRSPGLGDTAMYLCATSSRAGGDTGELFFGEGSRLTVL.